A single sample gave rise to the 30 T cell receptor beta chains below, sequenced in a study of T cell responses to AZD1222 COVID-19 vaccine. Profiling relied on immunoSEQ multiplex PCR, and the TCRdb table lists in-frame clones only, not all of them. In the table there are nearly 110,000 clones, about 93% of which are singletons. Material: peripheral blood, obtained on day 0 of AZD1222 vaccination. The source of these receptors is an adult in good health.

This rearrangement joins TRBV4-1 to TRBJ1-2, with 7 bases fitting TRBD1. V lost 4 bases and J lost 6; bases outside the gene matches: 2. This CDR3 region has 12 residues. The germline V gene encodes CDR1 MGHRA and CDR2 YSYEKL. CDR3 coding DNA: TGCGCCAGCAGCCGGGACAGCCATGGCTACACCTTC. This sequence encodes CASSRDSHGYTF.

The genes are TRBV6-5 and TRBJ2-3, with 11 bases fitting TRBD2. Trimming removed 4 bases from V and 6 bases from J; junction bases left unmatched: 3. The CDR3 extends over 14 amino acids. Germline CDR1 and CDR2: MNHEY and SVGAGI. The CDR3 protein is CASSSRTSGDTQYF. In DNA form, the CDR3 reads TGTGCCAGCAGTTCACGGACTAGCGGGGATACGCAGTATTTT.

This sequence joins TRBV5-4 and TRBJ2-2, with D tentatively TRBD1 or TRBD2 (7 bases each). The V gene lost 4 bases and the J gene lost 6 bases, with 22 bases spanning the gap. CDR3 length: 17 amino acids. The germline CDR1 and CDR2 sequences are SGHNT and YYREEE (reference sequence). The CDR3 DNA sequence: TGTGCCAGCAGCGTTTCAGGGGGGGCTTTCCTCGCCGGGGAGCTGTTTTTT. Residues: CASSVSGGAFLAGELFF.

This chain uses TRBV29-1 with TRBJ2-7; D is unclear. The germline CDR1 and CDR2 sequences are SQVTM and ANQGSEA. V was pared by 4 bases and J by 6 bases, with 10 bases between. The CDR3 contains 11 residues. CDR3: CSVGGSGEQYF. DNA for the CDR3: TGCAGCGTTGGTGGTTCGGGCGAGCAGTACTTC.

The rearrangement joins TRBV5-1 to TRBJ2-2; unclear D gene. Germline lookup yields CDR1 SGHRS and CDR2 YFSETQ. CDR3 size: 15 residues. The CDR3 loop reads CSSKSEAANTGELFF. The CDR3 nucleotides are TGCTCGAGCAAGTCGGAAGCTGCGAACACCGGGGAGCTGTTTTTT.

The CDR3 protein is CASSEEFLGTGNTGELFF. In DNA, the CDR3 is TGTGCCAGCAGCGAGGAGTTTCTCGGGACAGGGAACACCGGGGAGCTGTTTTTT. The V gene is TRBV9, the J gene TRBJ2-2, with 8 bases lining up with TRBD1. CDR3 length equals 18 residues. The V gene end was trimmed by 3 bases and the J gene end by 1 base; junction bases not matched to a gene: 11. The germline V gene encodes CDR1 SGDLS and CDR2 YYNGEE.

V and J are TRBV7-2 and TRBJ1-2, with D possibly TRBD1 on 5 matching bases. This CDR3 comprises 14 residues. Trimming left V 3 bases short and J 5 bases short, with 13 bases between. Germline V gives CDR1 SGHTA, CDR2 FQGNSA. The DNA for the CDR3 is TGTGCCAGCAGCTTGATGGGACGGGGATATGGCTACACCTTC. Amino acids: CASSLMGRGYGYTF.

The chain recombines TRBV5-6 with TRBJ1-4, with a tentative D call TRBD1 (6 bases). V was cut by 1 base and J by 8 bases, with 15 bases left in between. The CDR3 spans 15 residues. Germline CDR1 is SGHDT and CDR2 is YYEEEE. In DNA, the CDR3 is TGTGCCAGCAGCTTGTGGGGGGCGCCGAGCGAAAAACTGTTTTTT. It encodes CASSLWGAPSEKLFF. Supplemented by reference TRBV5-6 and TRBJ1-4, the full variable domain reads DAGVTQSPTHLIKTRGQQVTLRCSPKSGHDTVSWYQQALGQGPQFIFQYYEEEERQRGNFPDRFSGHQFPNYSSELNVNALLLGDSALYLCASSLWGAPSEKLFFGSGTQLSVL.

The chain employs TRBV12-3 or TRBV12-4 and TRBJ2-3; D remains unclear. V was cut by 6 bases and J by 2 bases, with 9 bases left in between. The CDR3 runs to 13 residues. The CDR3 here is CASRPGYTDTQYF. CDR3 DNA sequence: TGTGCCAGCAGGCCGGGCTACACAGATACGCAGTATTTT.

The chain couples TRBV2 to TRBJ2-7; TRBD1 matches at 9 bases. Looked up from germline, CDR1 is SNHLY and CDR2 is FYNNEI. The CDR3 contains 11 residues. J gave up 4 bases and V 8 bases, and 0 bases lay outside the gene matches. CDR3 sequence (DNA): TGTGCCAGCGGACAGGGGTACGAGCAGTACTTC. Translating gives CASGQGYEQYF.

The chain employs TRBV3-1 (or the pseudogene TRBV3-2) and TRBJ1-2; D is ambiguous. Germline assignment: CDR1 LGHDT and CDR2 YNNKEL (reference sequence). This CDR3 is built from 14 residues. V was clipped by 5 bases and J by 4 bases, with 14 bases between them. The CDR3 DNA sequence: TGTGCCAGCAGCTTTGGAGAGGACGGCTATGGCTACACCTTC. It codes for CASSFGEDGYGYTF.

This chain connects TRBV4-1 to TRBJ1-6; D remains unclear. The V gene lost 4 bases and the J gene lost 5 bases, with 15 bases spanning the gap. Germline V gene sequence: CDR1 MGHRA, CDR2 YSYEKL. This CDR3 region has 16 residues. CDR3 coding DNA: TGCGCCAGCAGCCGAGACGTCGCGGCACATAATTCACCCCTCCACTTT. This codes for CASSRDVAAHNSPLHF.

The V gene is TRBV10-3, the J gene TRBJ2-5; 10 bases map to TRBD2. V gave up 3 bases and J gave up 2 bases; unmatched junction bases: 3. The CDR3 is 15 residues long. Germline values: CDR1 ENHRY, CDR2 SYGVKD. The CDR3 nucleotides are TGTGCCATCAGTGACCTAGCGGGGGAACAAGAGACCCAGTACTTC. Encoded protein: CAISDLAGEQETQYF.

In this sample, this clone turned up once. The chain has TRBV5-4 and TRBJ2-7; 7 bases agree with TRBD1. V lost 4 bases to trimming and J lost 0 bases; unmatched junction nucleotides: 7. Germline CDR1 is SGHNT and CDR2 is YYREEE (reference sequence). This CDR3 has 15 residues. CDR3 amino acids: CASSRGTAYSYEQYF. DNA of the CDR3: TGTGCCAGCAGCAGAGGGACAGCGTACTCCTACGAGCAGTACTTC.

The sample holds a few counts of this clone. The chain has TRBV6-2 or TRBV6-3 and TRBJ2-6; no definite D call. Trimming stripped 4 bases from V and 1 base from J, with 8 bases between. Germline V CDR1 and CDR2: MNHEY, SVGEGT. The CDR3 sequence is 15 residues long. As DNA, the CDR3 is TGTGCCAGCAGTTGGATGGAATCTGGGGCCAACGTCCTGACTTTC. Encoded protein: CASSWMESGANVLTF.

The rearrangement links TRBV9 to TRBJ1-5, with a weak D call TRBD1 (5 bases). Germline CDR1 is SGDLS and CDR2 is YYNGEE. Trimming pared 2 bases from V and 4 bases from J, leaving 10 bases between. This CDR3 spans 14 amino acids. CDR3: CASSVDGGNQPQHF. As DNA, the CDR3 is TGTGCCAGCAGCGTCGACGGGGGAAATCAGCCCCAGCATTTT.

The J gene is TRBJ1-2, the V gene TRBV5-1; D remains unclear. The V end was cut by 0 bases, the J end by 6 bases, with 9 bases between. The CDR3 loop spans 13 amino acids. CDR1 is SGHRS, CDR2 YFSETQ, per germline. The CDR3 sequence is CASSLVGQDGYTF. For the CDR3, the DNA is TGCGCCAGCAGCTTGGTTGGCCAAGATGGCTACACCTTC.

The V and J genes are TRBV19 and TRBJ1-1; 7 bases line up with TRBD1. CDR1 and CDR2 from the germline V gene are LNHDA and SQIVND (reference sequence). With V trimmed by 7 bases and J by 3 bases, 5 bases remained unmatched. This CDR3 spans 13 amino acids. The CDR3 protein is CASIDRVHTEAFF. The CDR3 DNA is TGTGCCAGTATCGACAGGGTCCACACTGAAGCTTTCTTT.

This clone has a single count. The chain employs TRBV6-2 or TRBV6-3 and TRBJ2-3; D may be TRBD2 (6 bases). The V gene lost 5 bases and the J gene lost 2 bases, with 17 bases spanning the gap. The germline V gene encodes CDR1 MNHEY and CDR2 SVGEGT. This CDR3 has 16 amino acids. CDR3 in DNA: TGTGCCAGCAGTAATCTGGGACTTCAAGTCACAGATACGCAGTATTTT. Protein sequence: CASSNLGLQVTDTQYF.

The V call is TRBV4-3, the J call TRBJ1-2, with D perhaps matching TRBD1 (5 bases). In germline, CDR1 is LGHNA, CDR2 YSLEER. With 0 bases removed from V and 8 bases from J, the gap between germline ends came to 10 bases. This CDR3 has 13 residues. CDR3 coding DNA: TGCGCCAGCAGCCAAGATTACGGGGACGGCTACACCTTC. It yields the protein CASSQDYGDGYTF.

The chain has TRBV7-6 and TRBJ2-2, with D hard to call. The CDR3 runs 12 residues. Per the germline V gene, CDR1 is SGHVS and CDR2 is FNYEAQ. Trimming took 3 bases from V and 8 from J, leaving 7 bases between them. CDR3 coding DNA: TGTGCCAGCAGCTTTGAGGTTGGGGAGCTGTTTTTT. It yields the protein CASSFEVGELFF.

V usage is TRBV3-1 (or the pseudogene TRBV3-2) and J usage is TRBJ2-6; 8 positions match TRBD1. V lost 5 bases, J lost 6 bases, and 9 bases stayed unmatched. CDR1 and CDR2 (germline): LGHDT, YNNKEL (reference sequence). The CDR3 covers 16 residues. The CDR3 sequence: CASSAYARGLANVLTF. The CDR3 DNA sequence: TGTGCCAGCAGCGCCTATGCCAGGGGGCTGGCCAACGTCCTGACTTTC.

The count of this clone is one. The chain links TRBV6-5 to TRBJ2-3; D call uncertain. The CDR3 runs 12 residues. The germline gives CDR1 MNHEY, CDR2 SVGAGI. V was trimmed by 6 bases and J by 4 bases, leaving 8 bases between them. The CDR3: CASSGKPDTQYF. The CDR3 bases are TGTGCCAGCAGCGGAAAACCAGATACGCAGTATTTT.

This chain links TRBV25-1 with TRBJ1-5, with 9 bases lining up with TRBD1. J was trimmed by 4 bases and V by 4 bases; bases with no gene match: 2. Germline V gene lookup returns CDR1 MGHDK and CDR2 SYGVNS. This CDR3 has 14 amino acids. DNA for the CDR3: TGTGCCAGCAGTGGGACAGGGGTTAATCAGCCCCAGCATTTT. It codes for CASSGTGVNQPQHF.

The rearrangement links TRBV2 to TRBJ2-3, with D perhaps matching TRBD2 (6 bases). The CDR3 sequence is 15 residues long. V lost 7 bases, J lost 0 bases, and 14 bases lay in between. Germline V CDR1 and CDR2: SNHLY, FYNNEI. CDR3 amino acids: CASIDLAFSTDTQYF. For the CDR3, the DNA is TGTGCCAGCATTGATCTAGCGTTCAGCACAGATACGCAGTATTTT.

The V and J genes are TRBV5-5 and TRBJ2-1, with 9 bases matching TRBD1. Germline V gives CDR1 SGHKS, CDR2 YYEKEE (reference sequence). Unmatched junction bases numbered 11, after V lost 2 bases and J lost 11 bases. The length of the CDR3 is 15 residues. The CDR3 DNA follows: TGTGCCAGCAGCTTTGCCGGGACAGGGAATTTCCAGCAGTTCTTC. Its protein product is CASSFAGTGNFQQFF.

The chain couples TRBV2 to TRBJ2-7; 12 bases match TRBD1. CDR3 length: 17 residues. V was pared by 2 bases and J by 0 bases, with 5 bases of the junction left unmatched. Germline CDR1 SNHLY, CDR2 FYNNEI. The CDR3 DNA reads as TGTGCCAGCAGTGAACGTACGGGACAGGGGGCCTCCTACGAGCAGTACTTC. This gives the protein CASSERTGQGASYEQYF. Full variable domain (outside the CDR3, taken from reference TRBV2 and TRBJ2-7): EPEVTQTPSHQVTQMGQEVILRCVPISNHLYFYWYRQILGQKVEFLVSFYNNEISEKSEIFDDQFSVERPDGSNFTLKIRSTKLEDSAMYFCASSERTGQGASYEQYFGPGTRLTVT.

CDR3: CASSRGDLGAGNEQFF. The CDR3 DNA reads TGTGCCAGCAGTAGGGGGGACCTAGGGGCCGGCAATGAGCAGTTCTTC. This sequence joins TRBV6-4 and TRBJ2-1; D possibly matches TRBD1 or TRBD2 (6 bases each). The CDR3 consists of 16 residues. Germline V gene data show CDR1 as MRHNA and CDR2 as SNTAGT. V was shortened by 5 bases and J by 6 bases, with 20 bases between the two germline ends.

The chain employs TRBV12-3 or TRBV12-4 and TRBJ2-3, with D maybe TRBD2 (6 bases). The CDR3 length is 13 residues. V was trimmed by 7 bases and J by 6 bases, leaving 14 bases between them. In DNA, the CDR3 is TGTGCCAGCAAGGCTAGCGTAACTGATACGCAGTATTTT. It translates to CASKASVTDTQYF.

The CDR3 coding sequence is TGTGCCAGCAGCCCAGTTGGGGCGGGGTTCACAGATACGCAGTATTTT. Translating gives CASSPVGAGFTDTQYF. This chain connects TRBV7-2 to TRBJ2-3; tentatively, D is TRBD2 (6 bases). The CDR3 has 16 residues. Trimming pared 5 bases from V and 2 bases from J, leaving 17 bases between. Germline values: CDR1 SGHTA, CDR2 FQGNSA.